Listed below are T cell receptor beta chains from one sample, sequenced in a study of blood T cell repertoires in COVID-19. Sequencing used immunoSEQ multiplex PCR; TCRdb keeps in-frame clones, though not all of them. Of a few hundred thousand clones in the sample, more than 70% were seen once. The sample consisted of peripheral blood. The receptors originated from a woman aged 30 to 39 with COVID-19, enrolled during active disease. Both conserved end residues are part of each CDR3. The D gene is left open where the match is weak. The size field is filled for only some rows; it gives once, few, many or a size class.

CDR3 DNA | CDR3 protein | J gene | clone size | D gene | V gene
TGTGCCAGCAGTAGAGCTAGCGGGGGCACAGATACGCAGTATTTT | CASSRASGGTDTQYF | TRBJ2-3 | . | TRBD2 | TRBV6-4
TGTGCCAGCAACAGGGGGTTGAACTATGGCTACACCTTC | CASNRGLNYGYTF | TRBJ1-2 | . | TRBD1 | TRBV2
TGTGCCAGCAGCTTGGTTTGGGAAGGGGGCGTAGATTCACCCCTCCACTTT | CASSLVWEGGVDSPLHF | TRBJ1-6 | . | TRBD1 | TRBV5-5
TGTGCCAGTAATTCAGGACAGTCGGCCGGGGAGCTGTTTTTT | CASNSGQSAGELFF | TRBJ2-2 | . | . | TRBV19
TGTGCCAGTAGTAGACCTAGCGGGGGGGACACCGGGGAGCTGTTTTTT | CASSRPSGGDTGELFF | TRBJ2-2 | once | TRBD2 | TRBV19
TGTGCCAGCAGCCTGACAGGGACTAACTATGGCTACACCTTC | CASSLTGTNYGYTF | TRBJ1-2 | . | TRBD1 | TRBV2
TGTGCCAGCAGCTTAAATGGGGGGTATGGAAACACCATATATTTT | CASSLNGGYGNTIYF | TRBJ1-3 | . | . | TRBV7-3
TGTGCCAGTAGTGTGAGCGGGGGGGCGGTCGGATCCTACAATGAGCAGTTCTTC | CASSVSGGAVGSYNEQFF | TRBJ2-1 | . | TRBD2 | TRBV19
TGTGCCAGTAGTCCCCGGGACAGGGGACCCGACACTGAAGCTTTCTTT | CASSPRDRGPDTEAFF | TRBJ1-1 | . | TRBD1 | TRBV19
TGTGCCAGCAGTGCGGTGAAGACCCAGTACTTC | CASSAVKTQYF | TRBJ2-5 | . | . | TRBV25-1
TGTGCCAGTAGTGGGGGAACAGGGGCACCAGAAAAACTGTTTTTT | CASSGGTGAPEKLFF | TRBJ1-4 | . | TRBD1 | TRBV19
TGTGCCAGCTCACCAACTCAGGGCGATCAGCCCCAGCATTTT | CASSPTQGDQPQHF | TRBJ1-5 | once | . | TRBV18
TGCGCCAGCAGCCTCCAGGGAAACGTAATCACCGGGGAGCTGTTTTTT | CASSLQGNVITGELFF | TRBJ2-2 | . | . | TRBV5-1